These 29 T cell receptor beta chains originate from one sample sequenced in a study. TCRdb's copy holds only in-frame clones and misses some; the assay was immunoSEQ multiplex PCR. Of 60,000 to 85,000 clones listed, just under 95% are singletons. Material: PBMCs. The receptors derive from a man aged 40-55 years with rheumatoid arthritis.

The V and J genes are TRBV25-1 and TRBJ2-1, with 7 bases that match TRBD1. Germline CDR1 and CDR2: MGHDK and SYGVNS. This CDR3 has 16 residues. V shed 1 base, J shed 7 bases, and the junction held 10 bases outside the gene matches. The CDR3 DNA is TGTGCCAGCAGTGAATCCGACAGGGTCTCCGTTAATGAGCAGTTCTTC. Amino acid sequence: CASSESDRVSVNEQFF.

The rearrangement joins TRBV7-3 to TRBJ2-3; possibly TRBD1 for D (6 bases). Germline lookup yields CDR1 SGHTA and CDR2 FQGTGA. The CDR3 has 14 residues. Trimming shortened V by 5 bases and J by 5 bases, and 14 bases separated the two germline ends. CDR3 nucleotides: TGTGCCAGCAGCCCAGGGGACCCAAGAGATACGCAGTATTTT. Translated, it gives CASSPGDPRDTQYF.

This clone was recorded a few times. This chain joins TRBV30 and TRBJ1-5, with 7 positions matching TRBD1. The germline V gene encodes CDR1 GTSNPN and CDR2 SVGIG (reference sequence). The CDR3 is made up of 14 amino acids. V lost 0 bases, J lost 6 bases, and 5 bases stayed unmatched. The CDR3: CAWSVTGDFQPQHF. The DNA of the CDR3 is TGTGCCTGGAGTGTAACAGGGGATTTTCAGCCCCAGCATTTT.

This clone was picked up a small number of times. The chain couples TRBV9 to TRBJ1-1, with D hard to call. Trimming removed 2 bases from V and 1 base from J, with 6 bases in between. This CDR3 region has 13 residues. Germline V CDR1 and CDR2: SGDLS, YYNGEE. The CDR3 protein is CASSVRPNTEAFF. The CDR3 bases are TGTGCCAGCAGCGTGAGACCGAACACTGAAGCTTTCTTT.

The rearrangement uses TRBV6-5 and TRBJ2-2, with 8 bases that match TRBD1. After removal of 6 bases from V and 1 base from J, the junction contained 4 bases not matched to a gene. CDR1 and CDR2 from the germline V gene are MNHEY and SVGAGI. This CDR3 has 15 amino acids. CDR3 amino acids: CASRTTGGNTGELFF. CDR3 sequence (DNA): TGTGCCAGCAGGACAACAGGGGGGAACACCGGGGAGCTGTTTTTT.

The chain is built from TRBV6-5 and TRBJ2-7; D is unresolved. Germline CDR1 is MNHEY and CDR2 is SVGAGI. This CDR3 contains 15 residues. Deletions cut 0 bases from V and 6 bases from J, with 15 bases between. The chain's CDR3 is CASSYSGPPQSEQYF. The DNA for the CDR3 is TGTGCCAGCAGTTACTCCGGACCCCCCCAATCCGAGCAGTACTTC.

The V call is TRBV18, the J call TRBJ1-2, with 9 bases fitting TRBD1. The V segment lost 6 bases and the J segment 5 bases; nucleotides outside the gene matches: 7. Germline-derived CDR1 and CDR2 are KGHSH and LQKENI. There are 14 residues in the CDR3. Here the CDR3 DNA reads TGTGCCAGCTCCGGGGACAGGGACAGATATGGCTACACCTTC. Translation gives CASSGDRDRYGYTF.

The chain has TRBV14 and TRBJ2-5, with a possible D match to TRBD1 (6 bases). V lost 5 bases to trimming and J lost 1 base, with 11 bases between them. The CDR3 has 14 residues. The germline gives CDR1 SGHDN, CDR2 FVKESK. DNA for the CDR3: TGTGCCAGCAGCTCAGGACAGAGCCAAGAGACCCAGTACTTC. It yields the protein CASSSGQSQETQYF.

The V call is TRBV29-1, the J call TRBJ2-6; 7 nucleotides match TRBD1. This CDR3 is built from 15 residues. The V and J ends lost 6 bases and 2 bases, in that order; junction bases with no gene match: 7. Germline V gene lookup returns CDR1 SQVTM and CDR2 ANQGSEA. The CDR3 DNA reads TGCAGCGTCGCGTACAGGGGTGCTGGGGCCAACGTCCTGACTTTC. Its translation is CSVAYRGAGANVLTF.

In DNA form, the CDR3 reads TGTGCCTGGAGTCAGACAGGGAGGGAGACCCAGTACTTC. Translation gives CAWSQTGRETQYF. This chain joins TRBV30 and TRBJ2-5, with D tentatively TRBD1 (7 bases). Per the germline V gene, CDR1 is GTSNPN and CDR2 is SVGIG (reference sequence). V shed 2 bases and J shed 5 bases, with 12 bases lying between them. The CDR3 covers 13 residues.

This chain uses TRBV5-6 with TRBJ2-5; D unclear. The ends were cut back, 5 bases at V and 5 bases at J, with 16 bases in the middle. The CDR3 runs to 14 residues. Germline values: CDR1 SGHDT, CDR2 YYEEEE. In nucleotides, the CDR3 is TGTGCCAGCAGGCTTGGGATAACGAGGGAGACCCAGTACTTC. Its translation is CASRLGITRETQYF.

In this sample, this clone turned up once. V usage is TRBV30 and J usage is TRBJ1-1; possible D gene TRBD1, 5 bases. CDR1 and CDR2 from the germline V gene are GTSNPN and SVGIG (reference sequence). This CDR3 is built from 13 residues. Trimming removed 3 bases at V and 0 bases at J, with 8 bases between. The DNA of the CDR3 is TGTGCCTGGAGGGGGGGTCTGAACACTGAAGCTTTCTTT. Its translation: CAWRGGLNTEAFF. Filled out from reference TRBV30 and TRBJ1-1, the complete variable domain reads SQTIHQWPATLVQPVGSPLSLECTVEGTSNPNLYWYRQAAGRGLQLLFYSVGIGQISSEVPQNLSASRPQDRQFILSSKKLLLSDSGFYLCAWRGGLNTEAFFGQGTRLTVV.

V gene TRBV5-1 combines with J gene TRBJ1-1, with D perhaps matching TRBD1 (6 bases). Trimming took off 6 bases at V and 4 bases at J, with 13 bases between the two ends. Germline CDR1 reads SGHRS; CDR2 reads YFSETQ. This CDR3 has 13 amino acids. The CDR3 DNA follows: TGCGCCAGCACTCGAGAGGGGGTCACTGAAGCTTTCTTT. This codes for CASTREGVTEAFF.

The rearrangement links TRBV19 to TRBJ2-7, with 10 positions matching TRBD1. The CDR3 extends over 15 amino acids. CDR1 is LNHDA and CDR2 is SQIVND in the germline V gene (reference sequence). The V and J ends lost 4 bases and 7 bases, in that order; junction bases with no gene match: 10. The CDR3 DNA is TGTGCCAGTAGTACCCGGACAGGGGGTTTGCGGGAGCAGTACTTC. Translating gives CASSTRTGGLREQYF.

The J gene is TRBJ1-6, the V gene TRBV5-4; 7 bases line up with TRBD1. The germline gives CDR1 SGHNT, CDR2 YYREEE (reference sequence). This CDR3 is built from 14 residues. After removal of 3 bases from V and 5 bases from J, the junction contained 2 bases not matched to a gene. CDR3 protein: CASSSDRNNSPLHF. The CDR3 region has the DNA TGTGCCAGCAGCTCGGACAGGAATAATTCACCCCTCCACTTT.

The chain recombines TRBV3-1 (or the pseudogene TRBV3-2) with TRBJ1-1; TRBD1 matches 7 bases. The V and J ends lost 5 bases and 4 bases, in that order; junction bases with no gene match: 13. This CDR3 has 16 amino acids. Looked up from germline, CDR1 is LGHDT and CDR2 is YNNKEL (reference sequence). CDR3: CASSINFGTVGTEAFF. The DNA of the CDR3 is TGTGCCAGCAGCATTAATTTTGGGACAGTAGGCACTGAAGCTTTCTTT.

The chain uses TRBV3-1 (or the pseudogene TRBV3-2) and TRBJ2-7; 10 bases align to TRBD2. Losses at the gene ends were 4 bases for V and 3 bases for J; bases not matched to a gene: 3. The CDR3 runs to 14 residues. The germline gives CDR1 LGHDT, CDR2 YNNKEL (reference sequence). This chain's CDR3 is CASSRTSGSYEQYF. The CDR3 DNA reads as TGTGCCAGCAGCCGGACTAGCGGAAGCTACGAGCAGTACTTC.

The chain uses TRBV3-1 (or the pseudogene TRBV3-2) and TRBJ1-2, with 10 bases matching TRBD1. J was trimmed by 5 bases and V by 5 bases; bases with no gene match: 8. Germline values: CDR1 LGHDT, CDR2 YNNKEL (reference sequence). The CDR3 length is 15 residues. The CDR3: CASSDRDRGRYGYTF. CDR3 DNA: TGTGCCAGCAGCGACCGGGACAGGGGAAGGTATGGCTACACCTTC.

The chain carries TRBV7-2 and TRBJ1-5; D gene unclear. Germline CDR1 is SGHTA and CDR2 is FQGNSA. CDR3 length equals 15 residues. The V end was cut by 1 base, the J end by 0 bases, with 7 bases between. The CDR3 reads CASSLVVNSNQPQHF. The CDR3 nucleotides read TGTGCCAGCAGCTTAGTTGTAAATAGCAATCAGCCCCAGCATTTT.

J is TRBJ1-2 and V is TRBV7-9, with 7 bases lining up with TRBD1. The CDR3 is 15 amino acids. CDR1 SEHNR and CDR2 FQNEAQ come from the germline V gene (reference sequence). Trimming removed 4 bases from V and 3 bases from J; junction bases left unmatched: 8. CDR3 protein: CASSSRGGFDYGYTF. DNA for the CDR3: TGTGCCAGCAGCTCCAGGGGGGGGTTTGACTATGGCTACACCTTC.

The rearrangement joins TRBV4-1 to TRBJ2-7; 8 nucleotides agree with TRBD2. CDR3 length: 16 amino acids. Germline V gene sequence: CDR1 MGHRA, CDR2 YSYEKL. V was clipped by 0 bases and J by 7 bases; unmatched bases: 11. CDR3 nucleotide sequence: TGCGCCAGCAGCCAAGATCTGGCAGCGGGAGTTGGAGAGCAGTACTTC. This translates into CASSQDLAAGVGEQYF.

The gene calls are TRBV6-5 and TRBJ1-1, with a weak D call TRBD1 (5 bases). There are 13 residues in the CDR3. With 5 bases removed from V and 4 bases from J, the gap between germline ends came to 11 bases. CDR1 MNHEY and CDR2 SVGAGI come from the germline V gene. CDR3 DNA: TGTGCCAGCAGTCAGCGCGGGGGCACTGAAGCTTTCTTT. It specifies CASSQRGGTEAFF.

CDR3 coding DNA: TGTGCCAGCAGCCAGGGGACTAGCGTAAACAATGAGCAGTTCTTC. This encodes CASSQGTSVNNEQFF. V is TRBV7-9 and J is TRBJ2-1; TRBD2 matches 10 bases. Germline V gene sequence: CDR1 SEHNR, CDR2 FQNEAQ (reference sequence). The CDR3 consists of 15 residues. Trimming removed 5 bases from V and 5 bases from J; junction bases left unmatched: 6.

This chain uses TRBV27 with TRBJ2-1; 15 bases fit TRBD2. The CDR3 has 17 amino acids. The V and J ends lost 9 bases and 4 bases, in that order; junction bases with no gene match: 10. Per germline, CDR1 MNHEY and CDR2 SMNVEV (reference sequence). Here the CDR3 DNA reads TGTGCCAGTACCCCCCGGACTAGCGGGAGGGAATACAATGAGCAGTTCTTC. It yields the protein CASTPRTSGREYNEQFF.

The count of this clone is one. The chain carries TRBV12-3 or TRBV12-4 and TRBJ2-7; 8 bases line up with TRBD1. CDR3 length: 13 residues. V was pared by 4 bases and J by 6 bases, with 5 bases of the junction left unmatched. CDR3 region: CASSYGQGGEQYF. DNA for the CDR3: TGTGCCAGCAGTTACGGACAGGGCGGCGAGCAGTACTTC.

This sequence joins TRBV7-2 and TRBJ1-5; tentative D call: TRBD1 (5 bases). The CDR3 totals 15 residues. The V gene lost 5 bases and the J gene lost 4 bases, with 15 bases spanning the gap. The V gene's germline CDR1 is SGHTA and CDR2 FQGNSA. CDR3 coding DNA: TGTGCCAGCAGCCTCCAACCAGGGCCTAATCAGCCCCAGCATTTT. Encoded protein: CASSLQPGPNQPQHF.

The chain uses TRBV2 and TRBJ1-5, with 8 bases aligning to TRBD1. CDR1 SNHLY and CDR2 FYNNEI come from the germline V gene. Trimming took 5 bases from V and 2 from J; bases not matched to a gene: 11. This CDR3 contains 17 residues. The DNA of the CDR3 is TGTGCCAGCAGTTCCATTGACAGGGGAGGGGGCAATCAGCCCCAGCATTTT. As protein: CASSSIDRGGGNQPQHF.

The chain couples TRBV2 to TRBJ2-7; 7 bases are shared with TRBD1. The CDR3 length is 15 residues. Trimming took 7 bases from V and 3 from J; bases not matched to a gene: 12. Germline V gene lookup returns CDR1 SNHLY and CDR2 FYNNEI. In nucleotides, the CDR3 is TGTGCCAGCATCGCCTCGACAGGGTCTGTCTACGAGCAGTACTTC. Protein: CASIASTGSVYEQYF.

The chain has TRBV6-4 and TRBJ2-7; 12 bases match TRBD2. Germline-derived CDR1 and CDR2 are MRHNA and SNTAGT. This CDR3 spans 13 amino acids. V dropped 9 bases and J dropped 3; count of bases not matched to a gene: 3. In DNA, the CDR3 is TGTGCCAGGGGGACTAGCGGGTTCTACGAGCAGTACTTC. Encoded protein: CARGTSGFYEQYF.